The T cell receptor (beta chain) under discussion was sequenced for a study of T cell responses to AZD1222 COVID-19 vaccine. In the study overall: Second doses were pooled across both intervals (about 4 or about 12 weeks).

Study observations and caveats: Every sample of the repertoires postdated the peak T cell response.

Germline loops: CDR1 LGHDT, CDR2 YNNKEL (reference sequence). The CDR3 totals 16 residues. Trimming took 1 base from V and 2 from J, leaving 15 bases between them. In its sample, this clone was seen a few times. The antigen remains undetermined. The table came from immunoSEQ multiplex PCR; TCRdb's copy has only in-frame clones and leaves some out. The sample has roughly 120,000 clones, about 85% seen once; the top ten hold 2.4%. The sequences come from peripheral blood, collected on day 0 of AZD1222 vaccination. This TCR was sampled from an adult in good health. The rearrangement links TRBV3-1 (or the pseudogene TRBV3-2) to TRBJ2-7, with D maybe TRBD2 (5 bases). The CDR3 is CASSQATEGNTYEQYF. DNA for the CDR3: TGTGCCAGCAGCCAAGCCACCGAGGGAAATACCTACGAGCAGTACTTC.